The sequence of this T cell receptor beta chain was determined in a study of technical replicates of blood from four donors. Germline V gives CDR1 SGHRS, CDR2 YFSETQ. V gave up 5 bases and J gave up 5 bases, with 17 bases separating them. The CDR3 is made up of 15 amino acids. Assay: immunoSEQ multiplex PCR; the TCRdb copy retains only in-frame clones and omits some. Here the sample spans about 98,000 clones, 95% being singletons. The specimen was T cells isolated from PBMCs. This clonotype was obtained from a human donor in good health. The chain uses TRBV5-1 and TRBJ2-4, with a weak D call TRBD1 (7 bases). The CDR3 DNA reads TGCGCCAGCAGTACCCCCGGCGGGACAGAAAACATTCAGTACTTC. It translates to CASSTPGGTENIQYF.